Following are 15 T cell receptor beta chains from one sample sequenced in a study of cytomegalovirus exposure and HLA in healthy donors. The study ran its PCR with 60 Vbeta and 13 Jbeta primers. The table came from immunoSEQ multiplex PCR; TCRdb's copy has only in-frame clones and leaves some out. This sample yields roughly 130,000 clones, of which roughly 70% are seen a single time; over 5% belongs to the top ten. Source material: PBMCs. The source of these receptors is a man aged 35 to 55 in good health and CMV-seropositive.

The rearrangement links TRBV4-1 to TRBJ1-2; D is uncertain. CDR3 length: 13 amino acids. V was clipped by 6 bases and J by 2 bases, with 10 bases between them. Germline V CDR1 and CDR2: MGHRA, YSYEKL. The CDR3 coding sequence is TGCGCCAGCAGTTCCTACTTGAACTATGGCTACACCTTC. Its translation: CASSSYLNYGYTF.

The rearrangement joins TRBV27 to TRBJ2-4, with 7 bases identical to TRBD2. The germline CDR1 and CDR2 sequences are MNHEY and SMNVEV (reference sequence). The CDR3 length is 12 residues. Unmatched junction bases numbered 7, after V lost 2 bases and J lost 15 bases. The CDR3 DNA is TGTGCCAGCAGTTTACCTGGGGGGACTACGTACTTC. This gives the protein CASSLPGGTTYF.

This clone was counted only a few times. The V call is TRBV7-8, the J call TRBJ1-6, with D perhaps matching TRBD1 (6 bases). The CDR3 length is 15 residues. The germline V gene encodes CDR1 SGHVS and CDR2 FQNEAQ. The V end was cut by 4 bases, the J end by 4 bases, with 11 bases between. The CDR3, as DNA: TGTGCCAGCAGCTCGACAGGCCTGTATAATTCACCCCTCCACTTT. Residues: CASSSTGLYNSPLHF.

The chain is built from TRBV5-1 and TRBJ2-7; 8 bases are a match to TRBD1. V shed 0 bases, J shed 2 bases, and the junction held 4 bases outside the gene matches. Germline assignment: CDR1 SGHRS and CDR2 YFSETQ. This CDR3 has 15 residues. This CDR3 reads CASSLGGQGPYEQYF. Here the CDR3 DNA reads TGCGCCAGCAGCTTGGGAGGACAGGGCCCCTACGAGCAGTACTTC.

The V and J genes are TRBV11-3 and TRBJ1-1, with TRBD1 as a possible D gene (5 bases). The germline V and J ends were trimmed by 1 base and 6 bases, with 18 bases remaining between them. Germline V gene data show CDR1 as SGHNT and CDR2 as YENEEA. The CDR3 spans 16 residues. The CDR3 DNA is TGTGCCAGCAGCTTAGTATTACGCCCAGGGCAACCTGAAGCTTTCTTT. Translation: CASSLVLRPGQPEAFF. Full variable domain (outside the CDR3, taken from reference TRBV11-3 and TRBJ1-1): EAGVVQSPRYKIIEKKQPVAFWCNPISGHNTLYWYLQNLGQGPELLIRYENEEAVDDSQLPKDRFSAERLKGVDSTLKIQPAELGDSAVYLCASSLVLRPGQPEAFFGQGTRLTVV.

The rearrangement joins TRBV19 to TRBJ1-1; 8 bases line up with TRBD1. V lost 0 bases, J lost 3 bases, and 9 bases stayed unmatched. Germline CDR1 and CDR2: LNHDA and SQIVND (reference sequence). CDR3 length: 17 residues. The CDR3 protein is CASSIERYPDRDTEAFF. The CDR3, as DNA: TGTGCCAGTAGTATAGAACGCTATCCGGACAGGGACACTGAAGCTTTCTTT.

The chain has TRBV7-2 and TRBJ2-3; a possible D gene is TRBD2 (6 bases). Per germline, CDR1 SGHTA and CDR2 FQGNSA. V was trimmed by 4 bases and J by 3 bases, leaving 14 bases between them. This CDR3 spans 15 amino acids. The CDR3 sequence is CASSSGLPRTDTQYF. The DNA for the CDR3 is TGTGCCAGCAGCTCGGGACTGCCAAGGACAGATACGCAGTATTTT.

This clone has more than one count but fewer than ten. Here the CDR3 DNA reads TGTGCCTGGAGTGTACAGGGGGCTGGTGAGCAGTTCTTC. Translated, it gives CAWSVQGAGEQFF. The chain combines TRBV30 with TRBJ2-1, with TRBD1 identical over 9 bases. Germline V CDR1 and CDR2: GTSNPN, SVGIG (reference sequence). The CDR3 extends over 13 amino acids. J gave up 9 bases and V 0 bases, and 3 bases lay outside the gene matches.

This chain uses TRBV5-1 with TRBJ1-6; 10 positions match TRBD1. Germline V gene sequence: CDR1 SGHRS, CDR2 YFSETQ. J gave up 7 bases and V 5 bases, and 3 bases lay outside the gene matches. CDR3 size: 14 residues. The CDR3 loop reads CASRRDRGNSPLHF. The CDR3 DNA follows: TGCGCCAGCAGACGGGACAGGGGAAATTCACCCCTCCACTTT. Looking up the rest from reference TRBV5-1 and TRBJ1-6 gives the full variable domain: KAGVTQTPRYLIKTRGQQVTLSCSPISGHRSVSWYQQTPGQGLQFLFEYFSETQRNKGNFPGRFSGRQFSNSRSEMNVSTLELGDSALYLCASRRDRGNSPLHFGNGTRLTVT.

The V and J genes are TRBV10-3 and TRBJ2-7; possibly TRBD1 for D (6 bases). CDR1 and CDR2 from the germline V gene are ENHRY and SYGVKD. The CDR3 is 12 residues long. The V gene lost 6 bases and the J gene lost 2 bases, with 8 bases spanning the gap. CDR3 residues: CAIRDRAYEQYF. The CDR3 DNA reads TGTGCCATCAGGGACAGAGCCTACGAGCAGTACTTC.

This chain uses TRBV15 with TRBJ2-3, with D possibly being TRBD1 (5 bases). The V end lost 0 bases, the J end lost 2 bases, and 15 bases lay between the germline ends. The germline gives CDR1 LNHNV, CDR2 YYDKDF (reference sequence). This CDR3 has 17 residues. The DNA for the CDR3 is TGTGCCACCAGCAGAGATGACCAGGGATCATTCACAGATACGCAGTATTTT. The encoded protein is CATSRDDQGSFTDTQYF.

This clone was counted between two and nine times. The V and J genes are TRBV11-2 and TRBJ2-7; tentative D call: TRBD2 (6 bases). CDR1 SGHAT and CDR2 FQNNGV come from the germline V gene. The CDR3 is made up of 14 amino acids. V dropped 1 base and J dropped 6 bases, with 13 bases sitting between them. This chain's CDR3 is CASSLVGRITEQYF. The DNA for the CDR3 is TGTGCCAGCAGCTTAGTAGGGAGGATCACCGAGCAGTACTTC.

This clone was recorded many times. J is TRBJ1-1 and V is TRBV30; tentatively, D is TRBD1 (6 bases). V was cut by 5 bases and J by 0 bases, with 7 bases left in between. This CDR3 has 12 amino acids. Germline V gives CDR1 GTSNPN, CDR2 SVGIG (reference sequence). The CDR3 loop is CAWGQMNTEAFF. The CDR3 DNA reads as TGTGCCTGGGGACAGATGAACACTGAAGCTTTCTTT.

The sample holds a few counts of this clone. The genes are TRBV29-1 and TRBJ2-7; D gene unclear. This CDR3 is built from 14 residues. Germline-derived CDR1 and CDR2 are SQVTM and ANQGSEA. V shed 6 bases and J shed 5 bases, with 20 bases lying between them. The CDR3 reads CSVPSLDGTDEQYF. Here the CDR3 DNA reads TGCAGCGTCCCCAGCCTAGATGGAACGGACGAGCAGTACTTC.

The rearrangement links TRBV6-5 to TRBJ1-2; D uncertain. V lost 5 bases and J 6 bases, leaving 13 bases between the germline ends. The CDR3 has 13 amino acids. Germline V gives CDR1 MNHEY, CDR2 SVGAGI. The DNA of the CDR3 is TGTGCCAGCAGTCCCCCCTTGCGAGATGGCTACACCTTC. Its translation: CASSPPLRDGYTF.